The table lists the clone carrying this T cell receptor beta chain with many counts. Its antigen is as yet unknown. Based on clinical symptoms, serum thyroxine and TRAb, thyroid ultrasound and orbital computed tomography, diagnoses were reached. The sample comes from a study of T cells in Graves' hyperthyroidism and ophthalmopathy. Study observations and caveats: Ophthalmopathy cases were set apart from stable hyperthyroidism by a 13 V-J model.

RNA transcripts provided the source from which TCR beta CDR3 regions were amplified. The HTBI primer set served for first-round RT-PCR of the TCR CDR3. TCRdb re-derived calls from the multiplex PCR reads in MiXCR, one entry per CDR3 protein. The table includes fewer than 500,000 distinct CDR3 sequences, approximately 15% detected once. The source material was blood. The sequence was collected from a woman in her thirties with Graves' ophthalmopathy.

CDR3 protein: CASTAGGNQPQHF. DNA of the CDR3: TGTGCCAGCACCGCAGGAGGTAATCAGCCCCAGCATTTT. The V gene is TRBV2, the J gene TRBJ1-5; D remains ambiguous. The germline CDR1 and CDR2 sequences are SNHLY and FYNNEI. The CDR3 totals 13 residues. V lost 7 bases and J 4 bases, leaving 11 bases between the germline ends. Full variable domain (rest looked up from reference TRBV2 and TRBJ1-5): EPEVTQTPSHQVTQMGQEVILRCVPISNHLYFYWYRQILGQKVEFLVSFYNNEISEKSEIFDDQFSVERPDGSNFTLKIRSTKLEDSAMYFCASTAGGNQPQHFGDGTRLSIL.